A selection of T cell receptor beta chains follows, all from one sample in a study of response to subunit inactivated influenza vaccine. TCRdb processed the RT-PCR reads anew with MiXCR; each CDR3 protein has one entry. Among 600,000 to 850,000 distinct CDR3 sequences listed, approximately 15% were seen once. The sequences come from PBMCs from blood, collected 14 days before vaccination. These receptors all stem from a middle-aged man who received an inactivated influenza vaccine. Each CDR3 is given with its conserved first and last residue. D genes are given only for firm matches. The listing skips clone size in some rows; elsewhere it reads once, few, many or a size class.

V	size	J	D	CDR3	DNA
TRBV2	many	TRBJ2-3	NA	CASSDERAGTQYF	TGTGCCAGCAGTGACGAGAGGGCCGGTACGCAGTATTTT
TRBV6-1	NA	TRBJ2-1	NA	CASSPSAGRDGEQFF	TGTGCCAGCAGCCCTTCCGCGGGGCGCGATGGTGAGCAGTTCTTC
TRBV11-2	few	TRBJ1-1	NA	CASSLLAAVELSTEAFF	TGTGCCAGCAGCTTACTTGCGGCAGTCGAACTGAGTACTGAAGCTTTCTTT
TRBV7-2	few	TRBJ2-5	TRBD2	CASTLGLAGHQETQYF	TGTGCCAGCACCCTCGGGCTAGCGGGGCACCAAGAGACCCAGTACTTC
TRBV4-3	NA	TRBJ2-7	TRBD2	CASSQDWGAGRGYEQYF	TGCGCCAGCAGCCAAGATTGGGGCGCAGGGCGGGGGTACGAGCAGTACTTC
TRBV7-2	many	TRBJ2-1	TRBD1	CASSLQPGQGFLNEQFF	TGTGCCAGCAGCTTACAGCCGGGACAGGGATTCCTGAATGAGCAGTTCTTC
TRBV29-1	few	TRBJ1-3	NA	CSVVGANSGNTIYF	TGCAGCGTTGTGGGAGCCAACTCTGGAAACACCATATATTTT
TRBV6-5	NA	TRBJ2-3	NA	CASSSGLIRVVDTQYF	TGTGCCAGCAGTTCCGGCCTGATACGGGTTGTGGATACGCAGTATTTT
TRBV9	NA	TRBJ1-2	TRBD1	CASSVPGDSTNYGYTF	TGTGCCAGCAGCGTACCTGGGGACAGTACTAACTATGGCTACACCTTC
TRBV5-1	few	TRBJ2-3	TRBD2	CASSLGLAGVTDTQYF	TGCGCCAGCAGCCTAGGACTAGCGGGAGTTACAGATACGCAGTATTTT
TRBV9	NA	TRBJ2-7	TRBD2	CASSPTGTSGIYEQYF	TGTGCCAGCAGCCCAACCGGGACTAGCGGGATCTACGAGCAGTACTTC
TRBV28	few	TRBJ2-2	TRBD2	CASTRAGTSGELFF	TGTGCCAGCACGCGGGCAGGGACTAGCGGGGAGCTGTTTTTT
TRBV4-2	few	TRBJ2-7	TRBD2	CASKSGLAGGFVYEQYF	TGTGCCAGCAAGAGTGGGCTAGCGGGAGGGTTTGTTTACGAGCAGTACTTC
TRBV6-2/TRBV6-3	NA	TRBJ2-3	NA	CASRGGAYSNQPQYF	TGTGCCAGCAGAGGCGGAGCCTATAGCAATCAGCCCCAGTATTTT
TRBV6-1	few	TRBJ2-7	TRBD1	CASLPGQGVRYEQYF	TGTGCCAGTTTACCGGGACAGGGAGTTCGGTACGAGCAGTACTTC
TRBV7-6	NA	TRBJ2-5	NA	CASSGYPPGGSGETQYF	TGTGCCAGCAGCGGATATCCCCCCGGAGGTAGCGGAGAGACCCAGTACTTC
TRBV20-1	many	TRBJ1-4	TRBD1	CSARDSAGGREKLFF	TGCAGTGCTAGAGATTCGGCAGGGGGGCGTGAAAAACTGTTTTTT
TRBV20-1	many	TRBJ2-1	NA	CSAPSGGEQFF	TGCAGTGCCCCCAGTGGCGGTGAGCAGTTCTTC
TRBV15	NA	TRBJ1-4	NA	CATSRDPLGFPGSEKLFF	TGTGCCACCAGCAGAGACCCTCTAGGTTTTCCGGGGAGTGAAAAACTGTTTTTT
TRBV30	few	TRBJ2-5	TRBD2	CASWTSGWETQYF	TGTGCCTCATGGACTAGCGGTTGGGAGACCCAGTACTTC
TRBV7-2	few	TRBJ2-4	NA	CASSYRDRKNIQYF	TGTGCCAGCAGCTACCGGGACCGTAAAAACATTCAGTACTTC
TRBV11-2	few	TRBJ2-2	TRBD2	CASSMGTSGIPNTGELFF	TGTGCCAGCAGCATGGGGACTAGCGGGATCCCGAACACCGGGGAGCTGTTTTTT
TRBV2	few	TRBJ1-5	NA	CASSGDIDQPQHF	TGTGCCAGCAGTGGGGACATCGATCAGCCCCAGCATTTT
TRBV7-9	NA	TRBJ2-5	NA	CASTSLETQYF	TGTGCCAGCACGTCCTTGGAGACCCAGTACTTC
TRBV4-2	few	TRBJ1-1	NA	CASSQIGEYTEAFF	TGTGCCAGCAGCCAGATCGGGGAGTACACTGAAGCTTTCTTT
TRBV12-3/TRBV12-4	few	TRBJ2-1	TRBD2	CASTLGLAGNNEQFF	TGTGCCAGCACCCTGGGACTAGCGGGGAACAATGAGCAGTTCTTC
TRBV10-3	NA	TRBJ2-5	TRBD2	CAISVSGRAQETQYF	TGTGCCATCAGTGTTAGCGGGAGGGCCCAAGAGACCCAGTACTTC
TRBV7-6	NA	TRBJ2-5	NA	CASSLARRFSRTDIQETQYF	TGTGCCAGCAGCTTAGCGCGAAGGTTTAGTCGGACGGACATCCAAGAGACCCAGTACTTC
TRBV6-2/TRBV6-3	NA	TRBJ2-7	TRBD1	CASRTRTGPSYEQYF	TGTGCCAGCAGAACTCGGACAGGGCCCTCCTACGAGCAGTACTTC
TRBV7-2	NA	TRBJ1-6	NA	CASSLPSKLSLHF	TGTGCCAGCAGCTTGCCCTCCAAGTTGTCCCTCCACTTT
TRBV12-3/TRBV12-4	NA	TRBJ1-6	NA	CASSSRLNSPLHF	TGTGCCAGCAGTTCCCGGCTAAATTCACCCCTCCACTTT
TRBV5-1	NA	TRBJ2-5	NA	CASSFNRAMQETQYF	TGCGCCAGCAGCTTCAACAGGGCAATGCAAGAGACCCAGTACTTC
TRBV7-2	few	TRBJ2-7	NA	CASSEAHDTSYEQYF	TGTGCCAGCAGCGAAGCCCATGACACCTCCTACGAGCAGTACTTC
TRBV28	NA	TRBJ2-1	TRBD2	CASSWGLAGGPSYNEQFF	TGTGCCAGCAGCTGGGGACTAGCGGGAGGGCCGTCCTACAATGAGCAGTTCTTC
TRBV20-1	few	TRBJ2-1	TRBD1	CSARGGTGKFF	TGCAGTGCTAGAGGCGGGACAGGGAAGTTCTTC
TRBV15	NA	TRBJ2-5	NA	CATSRERDLREETQYF	TGTGCCACCAGCAGAGAGCGAGATTTGAGGGAAGAGACCCAGTACTTC
TRBV18	NA	TRBJ2-7	NA	CASSPATEEQYF	TGTGCCAGCTCACCTGCGACAGAGGAGCAGTACTTC
TRBV12-3/TRBV12-4	many	TRBJ2-3	NA	CASTPMVGTQYF	TGTGCCAGCACCCCAATGGTCGGTACGCAGTATTTT
TRBV7-2	many	TRBJ2-1	NA	CASSLTNYNEQFF	TGTGCCAGCAGCTTAACTAACTACAATGAGCAGTTCTTC
TRBV29-1	few	TRBJ2-3	TRBD2	CSATLAGRVDTQYF	TGCAGCGCCACCTTAGCGGGAAGGGTAGATACGCAGTATTTT
TRBV2	many	TRBJ2-3	NA	CASSEDFWGSTDTQYF	TGTGCCAGCAGTGAAGATTTCTGGGGGTCCACAGATACGCAGTATTTT
TRBV4-1	few	TRBJ1-2	NA	CASSQVSGGRGGYTF	TGCGCCAGCAGCCAAGTTTCCGGGGGTAGAGGTGGCTACACCTTC
TRBV14	NA	TRBJ2-7	NA	CASSPSSQGFPRYEQYF	TGTGCCAGCAGCCCGAGCAGTCAGGGATTTCCCCGCTACGAGCAGTACTTC